This T cell receptor beta chain was recorded in a study of tumor-infiltrating lymphocytes in primary liver carcinoma. The CDR3 loop spans 13 amino acids. Germline CDR1 is SGHAT and CDR2 is FQNNGV. The authors took blood RNA from unsorted whole blood and also extracted germline DNA. For this clonotype: This may be a read error, as it is one base from a much larger clone.

Production of TCR beta cDNA used 500 ng total RNA together with a constant-region primer. Modified slightly, ARM-PCR produced TCR beta libraries over three nested multiplex PCR rounds. A C-beta reverse primer and TRBV1-TRBV30 forward primers served in each of the first two PCR rounds, at ten to eleven cycles apiece. TCRdb analysed the multiplex PCR reads with MiXCR anew, one entry per CDR3 protein. In the table there are some 180,000 distinct CDR3 sequences, 50% to 75% of which are singletons. This rearrangement joins TRBV11-2 to TRBJ1-5, with no clear D. Sequencing was done on a sample of peripheral blood. The clonotype was recovered from a man aged 35-49 years with primary liver carcinoma and hepatitis B virus infection. The CDR3 reads CARSLRPNQPQHF. The CDR3 DNA sequence: TGTGCCAGAAGCTTGAGGCCCAATCAGCCCCAGCATTTT.